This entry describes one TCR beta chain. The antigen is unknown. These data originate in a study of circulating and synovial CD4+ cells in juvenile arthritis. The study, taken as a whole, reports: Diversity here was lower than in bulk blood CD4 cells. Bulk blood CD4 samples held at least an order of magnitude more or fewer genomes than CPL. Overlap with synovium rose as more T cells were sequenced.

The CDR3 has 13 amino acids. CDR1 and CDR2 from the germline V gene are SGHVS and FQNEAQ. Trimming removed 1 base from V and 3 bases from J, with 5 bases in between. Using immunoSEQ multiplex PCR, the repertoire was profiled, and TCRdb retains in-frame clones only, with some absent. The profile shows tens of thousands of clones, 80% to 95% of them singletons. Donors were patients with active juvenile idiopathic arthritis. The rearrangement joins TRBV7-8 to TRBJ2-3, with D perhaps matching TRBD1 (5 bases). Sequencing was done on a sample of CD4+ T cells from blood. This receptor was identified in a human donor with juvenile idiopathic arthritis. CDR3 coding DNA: TGTGCCAGCAGCTTAGACAGGACAGATACGCAGTATTTT. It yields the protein CASSLDRTDTQYF. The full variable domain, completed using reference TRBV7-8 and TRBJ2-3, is GAGVSQSPRYKVAKRGQDVALRCDPISGHVSLFWYQQALGQGPEFLTYFQNEAQLDKSGLPSDRFFAERPEGSVSTLKIQRTQQEDSAVYLCASSLDRTDTQYFGPGTRLTVL.